These 18 T cell receptor beta chains originate from one sample sequenced in a study of blood T cell repertoires in COVID-19. Generated by immunoSEQ multiplex PCR, the TCRdb table keeps only in-frame clones and is missing some. The table shows about 200,000 clones, with nearly 90% occurring only once. The specimen was peripheral blood. These receptors were obtained from a man in his 60s with active or convalescent COVID-19.

The gene calls are TRBV5-1 and TRBJ1-2; possible D gene TRBD1, 5 bases. V shed 0 bases and J shed 0 bases, with 9 bases lying between them. This CDR3 is 15 amino acids long. Germline lookup yields CDR1 SGHRS and CDR2 YFSETQ. The CDR3 DNA follows: TGCGCCAGCAGCTTGGATCGGGGGACTAACTATGGCTACACCTTC. It is translated as CASSLDRGTNYGYTF.

V usage is TRBV19 and J usage is TRBJ1-5, with 9 bases aligning to TRBD1. The CDR3 spans 15 residues. Trimming took 1 base from V and 7 from J; bases not matched to a gene: 5. Germline values: CDR1 LNHDA, CDR2 SQIVND (reference sequence). The CDR3 coding sequence is TGTGCCAGTAGTATAGGGAGGACAGGGGAGCAGCCCCAGCATTTT. This gives the protein CASSIGRTGEQPQHF.

The V gene is TRBV29-1, the J gene TRBJ2-3; TRBD1 is a possible D gene (5 bases). V lost 3 bases and J lost 4, with 8 bases in between. Germline-derived CDR1 and CDR2 are SQVTM and ANQGSEA. There are 12 residues in the CDR3. Here the CDR3 DNA reads TGCAGCGTTGATCCAGGGCCAGATACGCAGTATTTT. Its protein product is CSVDPGPDTQYF.

This rearrangement joins TRBV24-1 to TRBJ2-5; a possible D gene is TRBD2 (7 bases). The V gene lost 1 base and the J gene lost 5 bases, with 13 bases spanning the gap. From germline, CDR1 is KGHDR and CDR2 SFDVKD. The CDR3 runs 15 residues. CDR3 region: CATSDLSGGRETQYF. The CDR3 DNA reads as TGTGCCACCAGTGATTTATCGGGGGGCCGGGAGACCCAGTACTTC.

The J gene is TRBJ1-5, the V gene TRBV19; the match to TRBD1 covers 9 bases. The V gene's germline CDR1 is LNHDA and CDR2 SQIVND (reference sequence). The CDR3 totals 18 residues. The ends lost 4 bases at V and 6 bases at J; junction bases unmatched: 16. The CDR3 coding sequence is TGTGCCAGTAGTACTTCGGGACAGGGTATATACGCGGGTCAGCCCCAGCATTTT. As protein: CASSTSGQGIYAGQPQHF.

The chain employs TRBV7-2 and TRBJ2-2; D is perhaps TRBD2 (7 bases). Trimming left V 7 bases short and J 5 bases short, with 26 bases between. Looked up from germline, CDR1 is SGHTA and CDR2 is FQGNSA. This CDR3 contains 18 residues. The CDR3 DNA sequence: TGTGCCAGCACCTCTGGAGGACGGGGGGCGTTCAGGACCGGGGAGCTGTTTTTT. This codes for CASTSGGRGAFRTGELFF.

This clone was detected once. The rearrangement joins TRBV7-3 to TRBJ2-2, with unresolved D. Germline CDR1 reads SGHTA; CDR2 reads FQGTGA. CDR3 size: 12 residues. Trimming took 3 bases from V and 6 from J, leaving 5 bases between them. CDR3 sequence: CASSLEPGELFF. The CDR3 DNA reads TGTGCCAGCAGCTTGGAGCCCGGGGAGCTGTTTTTT.

This chain uses TRBV7-2 with TRBJ1-1; TRBD1 agrees at 7 bases. The CDR3 runs to 11 residues. Germline V lookup: CDR1 SGHTA, CDR2 FQGNSA. Trimming cost V 5 bases and J 10 bases; bases outside gene matches: 4. In DNA form, the CDR3 reads TGTGCCAGCAGCGACACAGGGGTAGCTTTCTTT. Its protein product is CASSDTGVAFF.

The V gene is TRBV30, the J gene TRBJ1-5, with D unclear. Germline V gene data show CDR1 as GTSNPN and CDR2 as SVGIG (reference sequence). The CDR3 covers 13 residues. Trimming pared 0 bases from V and 7 bases from J, leaving 10 bases between. The CDR3 here is CAWSVSGLQPQHF. The DNA for the CDR3 is TGTGCCTGGAGTGTTTCTGGGCTGCAGCCCCAGCATTTT. The full variable domain, rest sourced from reference TRBV30 and TRBJ1-5, is SQTIHQWPATLVQPVGSPLSLECTVEGTSNPNLYWYRQAAGRGLQLLFYSVGIGQISSEVPQNLSASRPQDRQFILSSKKLLLSDSGFYLCAWSVSGLQPQHFGDGTRLSIL.

This chain connects TRBV3-1 (or the pseudogene TRBV3-2) to TRBJ2-7; 7 bases map to TRBD2. V lost 5 bases, J lost 3 bases, and 1 base stayed unmatched. Per germline, CDR1 LGHDT and CDR2 YNNKEL (reference sequence). This CDR3 spans 12 amino acids. This chain's CDR3 is CASSSGGYEQYF. In DNA form, the CDR3 reads TGTGCCAGCAGCTCGGGGGGCTACGAGCAGTACTTC.

The chain recombines TRBV5-5 with TRBJ1-3; D is uncertain. This CDR3 has 16 amino acids. The ends were cut back, 0 bases at V and 0 bases at J, with 10 bases in the middle. The germline CDR1 and CDR2 sequences are SGHKS and YYEKEE (reference sequence). In nucleotides, the CDR3 is TGTGCCAGCAGCTTGGGCTCCACATTCTCTGGAAACACCATATATTTT. Protein product: CASSLGSTFSGNTIYF.

This clone occurred once. The chain is built from TRBV9 and TRBJ1-6; D remains ambiguous. Germline V gene data show CDR1 as SGDLS and CDR2 as YYNGEE. Trimming took 0 bases from V and 0 from J, leaving 7 bases between them. The CDR3 covers 16 residues. The CDR3 bases are TGTGCCAGCAGCGTAGGAGGGAGCTCCTATAATTCACCCCTCCACTTT. It yields the protein CASSVGGSSYNSPLHF. Filled out from reference TRBV9 and TRBJ1-6, the complete variable domain reads DSGVTQTPKHLITATGQRVTLRCSPRSGDLSVYWYQQSLDQGLQFLIQYYNGEERAKGNILERFSAQQFPDLHSELNLSSLELGDSALYFCASSVGGSSYNSPLHFGNGTRLTVT.

V usage is TRBV25-1 and J usage is TRBJ1-1; D is uncertain. The CDR3 is made up of 13 amino acids. V shed 9 bases and J shed 6 bases, with 17 bases lying between them. Germline loops: CDR1 MGHDK, CDR2 SYGVNS. The CDR3 DNA reads TGTGCCAGTAAAATGGGCGCAGCGGCTGAAGCTTTCTTT. Translated: CASKMGAAAEAFF.

The chain links TRBV29-1 to TRBJ1-4; D perhaps matches TRBD1 (5 bases). CDR1 is SQVTM, CDR2 ANQGSEA, per germline. The CDR3 is 14 residues long. The V end was cut by 7 bases, the J end by 2 bases, with 14 bases between. CDR3: CSATVGRTNEKLFF. Written as DNA, the CDR3 is TGCAGCGCCACGGTGGGGCGGACTAATGAAAAACTGTTTTTT.

The chain carries TRBV7-9 and TRBJ1-1; D is possibly TRBD1 (6 bases). Germline CDR1 reads SEHNR; CDR2 reads FQNEAQ (reference sequence). The CDR3 runs 14 residues. Between the trimmed V and J ends, which lost 5 bases and 1 base, there was a span of 11 bases. CDR3 nucleotides: TGTGCCAGCAGCGAGACAGGAGAGAACACTGAAGCTTTCTTT. The encoded protein is CASSETGENTEAFF.

The rearrangement joins TRBV28 to TRBJ1-2; a weak D match, TRBD1 (6 bases). Trimming cost V 8 bases and J 0 bases, with 13 bases left between them. This CDR3 contains 14 residues. Germline V CDR1 and CDR2: MDHEN, SYDVKM. The CDR3 region is CASLKGVSNYGYTF. CDR3 DNA: TGTGCCAGCCTGAAGGGGGTTTCTAACTATGGCTACACCTTC.

This chain uses TRBV5-1 with TRBJ1-3; D not resolved. Germline assignment: CDR1 SGHRS and CDR2 YFSETQ. V dropped 6 bases and J dropped 2 bases, with 15 bases sitting between them. This CDR3 has 15 residues. This CDR3 reads CASKLLPRAGNTIYF. In nucleotides, the CDR3 is TGCGCCAGCAAGCTCTTACCACGCGCTGGAAACACCATATATTTT.

The V gene is TRBV5-1, the J gene TRBJ1-2; possible D gene TRBD1, 5 bases. From germline, CDR1 is SGHRS and CDR2 YFSETQ. This CDR3 has 13 amino acids. V was clipped by 0 bases and J by 6 bases, with 9 bases between them. The CDR3 region is CASSLGRGDGYTF. DNA of the CDR3: TGCGCCAGCAGCTTGGGAAGGGGCGATGGCTACACCTTC. Looking up the rest from reference TRBV5-1 and TRBJ1-2 gives the full variable domain: KAGVTQTPRYLIKTRGQQVTLSCSPISGHRSVSWYQQTPGQGLQFLFEYFSETQRNKGNFPGRFSGRQFSNSRSEMNVSTLELGDSALYLCASSLGRGDGYTFGSGTRLTVV.